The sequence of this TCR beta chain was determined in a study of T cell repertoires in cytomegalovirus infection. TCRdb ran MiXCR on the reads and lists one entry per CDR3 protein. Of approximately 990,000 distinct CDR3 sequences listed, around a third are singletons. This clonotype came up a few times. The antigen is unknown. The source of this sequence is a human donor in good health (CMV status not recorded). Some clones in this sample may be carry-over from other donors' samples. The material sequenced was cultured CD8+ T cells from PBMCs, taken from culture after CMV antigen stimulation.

The CDR3 sequence: CASSHQGTEAFF. The DNA for the CDR3 is TGTGCCAGCAGCCATCAGGGAACTGAAGCTTTCTTT. The V gene is TRBV6-5, the J gene TRBJ1-1, with D possibly TRBD1 on 5 matching bases. Germline-derived CDR1 and CDR2 are MNHEY and SVGAGI. V lost 6 bases and J 5 bases, leaving 10 bases between the germline ends. The CDR3 covers 12 residues.